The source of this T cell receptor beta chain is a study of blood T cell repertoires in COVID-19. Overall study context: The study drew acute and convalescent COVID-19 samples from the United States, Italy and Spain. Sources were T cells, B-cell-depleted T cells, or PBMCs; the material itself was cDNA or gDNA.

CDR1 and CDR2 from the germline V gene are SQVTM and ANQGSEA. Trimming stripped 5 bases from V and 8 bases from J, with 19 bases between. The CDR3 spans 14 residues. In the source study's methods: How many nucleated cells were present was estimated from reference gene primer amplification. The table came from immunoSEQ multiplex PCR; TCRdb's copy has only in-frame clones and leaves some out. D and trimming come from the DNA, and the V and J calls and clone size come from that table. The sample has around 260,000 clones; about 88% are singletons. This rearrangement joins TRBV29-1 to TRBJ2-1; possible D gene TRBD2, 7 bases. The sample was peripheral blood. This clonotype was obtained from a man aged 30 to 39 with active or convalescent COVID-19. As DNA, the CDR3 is TGCAGCGTTCACCGGGGGGCGATTATTTATGAGCAGTTCTTC. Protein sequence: CSVHRGAIIYEQFF.